This entry features one T cell receptor (beta chain) sequence. Its antigen is not identified. Heparinised blood was drawn once per donor, averaging around 110 mL. Purity above 98% was achieved in all sorted populations. The entirety of the isolated RNA underwent reverse transcription, so expressed TCRB transcripts were sequenced. Only in-frame clones appear in the TCRdb table, and some are missing; sequencing was by immunoSEQ multiplex PCR. Counted here are a few hundred thousand clones, 14% occurring once; the ten biggest clones make up more than 0.015%. The record originates from a study of beta chain features in type 1 diabetes. The ends were cut back, 3 bases at V and 6 bases at J, with 15 bases in the middle. This CDR3 comprises 15 residues. Per the germline V gene, CDR1 is LNHDA and CDR2 is SQIVND (reference sequence). Findings and caveats of the study: Insertions were fewer and deletions more numerous at VDJ junctions in type 1 diabetes patients. TCRB CDR3s were moderately but significantly shorter in Type 1 diabetes patients in all four CD4+ subsets. Shorter templates may be favored by PCR, equally so in patients and controls.

This receptor was taken from a man in his thirties or forties with type 1 diabetes. The chain employs TRBV19 and TRBJ2-1, with D tentatively TRBD1 (6 bases). Sequencing input: naive CD4+ T cells from blood. The CDR3 here is CASSIRDTLGNEQFF. As DNA, the CDR3 is TGTGCCAGTAGTATTCGGGACACTCTGGGCAATGAGCAGTTCTTC.